These T cell receptor beta chains were read from a single sample in a study of breast tumors, draining lymph nodes, adjacent tissues. TCRdb processed the multiplex PCR reads anew with MiXCR; each CDR3 protein has one entry. The repertoire holds roughly 130,000 distinct CDR3 sequences, with less than 20% as singletons. The sequencing sample was made of axillary lymph node tissue. These receptor sequences come from a female donor with breast cancer. Some clones in this sample may be carry-over from other donors' samples. Each CDR3 is given without its conserved first and last residue.

V	J	CDR3
TRBV19	TRBJ2-6	ASSGANVLT
TRBV20-1	TRBJ1-1	SARDRTGGYTEAF
TRBV6-6	TRBJ2-3	ASGGTSFTDTQY
TRBV19	TRBJ1-5	ASFDPGAGQPQH
TRBV29-1	TRBJ2-3	SVDGEGAGTDTQY
TRBV6-5	TRBJ1-2	ASSYSREYGYT
TRBV5-1	TRBJ2-2	ASSSPGQGVAGELF
TRBV7-9	TRBJ1-5	ASSLGRGQPQH
TRBV24-1	TRBJ2-1	ATSGEQTYNEQF
TRBV29-1	TRBJ2-5	SVLMLIQETQY
TRBV2	TRBJ1-2	ASSEGSYGYT
TRBV7-6	TRBJ1-6	ASSFGRGDSPLH
TRBV20-1	TRBJ2-1	SARALTAYNEQF
TRBV10-2	TRBJ2-7	ASRGTSGSHEQY
TRBV20-1	TRBJ2-5	SARGGGLDQGTQY
TRBV7-2	TRBJ2-5	AGSQTGGETQY
TRBV27	TRBJ2-7	ASSSQTGNYGSYEQY
TRBV9	TRBJ1-5	ASSLNGQGGDQPQH
TRBV7-8	TRBJ2-7	ASSFRLAGGHEQY
TRBV9	TRBJ2-3	ASSVKGGTDTQY
TRBV7-3	TRBJ2-7	ASSLGPGSLNEQY
TRBV9	TRBJ2-5	ASSPLGTGGSETQY
TRBV7-9	TRBJ2-3	ASSLEWGTDTQY
TRBV27	TRBJ2-1	ASTVSGTSGFYEQF
TRBV24-1	TRBJ2-3	ATSDTAAHADTQY
TRBV20-1	TRBJ2-3	SALTGELDTQY
TRBV7-2	TRBJ2-1	ASSLRSSNEQF
TRBV6-5	TRBJ2-5	ASSQPGQGTLKTQY
TRBV5-1	TRBJ2-3	ASNLLGESTDTQY
TRBV12-3/TRBV12-4	TRBJ1-2	ASTLQGLYGYT
TRBV7-2	TRBJ2-3	ASSLGGGRAADTQY